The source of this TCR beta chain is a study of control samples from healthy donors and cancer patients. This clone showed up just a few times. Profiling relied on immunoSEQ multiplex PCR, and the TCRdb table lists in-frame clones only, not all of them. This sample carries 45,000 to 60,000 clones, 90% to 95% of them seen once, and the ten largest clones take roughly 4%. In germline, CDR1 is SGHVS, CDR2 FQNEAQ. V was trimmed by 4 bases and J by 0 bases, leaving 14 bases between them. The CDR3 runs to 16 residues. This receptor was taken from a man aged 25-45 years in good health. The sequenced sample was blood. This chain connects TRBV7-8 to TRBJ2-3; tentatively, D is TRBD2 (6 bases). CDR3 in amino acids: CASSWKVSGSTDTQYF. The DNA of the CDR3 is TGTGCCAGCAGCTGGAAGGTCAGCGGGAGCACAGATACGCAGTATTTT.